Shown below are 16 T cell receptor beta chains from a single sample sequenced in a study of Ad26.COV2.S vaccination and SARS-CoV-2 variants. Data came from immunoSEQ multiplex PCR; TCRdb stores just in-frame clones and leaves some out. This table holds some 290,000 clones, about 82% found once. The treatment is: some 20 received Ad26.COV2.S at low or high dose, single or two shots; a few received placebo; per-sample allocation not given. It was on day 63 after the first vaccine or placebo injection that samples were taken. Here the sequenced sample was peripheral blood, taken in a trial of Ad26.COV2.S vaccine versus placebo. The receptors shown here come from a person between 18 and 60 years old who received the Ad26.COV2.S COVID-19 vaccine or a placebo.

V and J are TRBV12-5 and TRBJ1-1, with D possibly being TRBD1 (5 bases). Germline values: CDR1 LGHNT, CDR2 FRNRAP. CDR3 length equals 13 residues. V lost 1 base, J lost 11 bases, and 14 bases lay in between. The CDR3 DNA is TGTGCTAGTGGTTTGGAGTCGGGGCAGGCGGCTTTCTTT. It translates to CASGLESGQAAFF.

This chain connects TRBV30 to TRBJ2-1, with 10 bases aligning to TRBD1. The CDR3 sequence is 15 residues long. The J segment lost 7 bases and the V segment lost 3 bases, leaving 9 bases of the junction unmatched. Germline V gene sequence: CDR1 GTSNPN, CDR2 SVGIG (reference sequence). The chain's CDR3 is CAWSLTPDRGNEQFF. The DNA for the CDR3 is TGTGCCTGGAGCCTCACCCCGGACAGGGGGAATGAGCAGTTCTTC.

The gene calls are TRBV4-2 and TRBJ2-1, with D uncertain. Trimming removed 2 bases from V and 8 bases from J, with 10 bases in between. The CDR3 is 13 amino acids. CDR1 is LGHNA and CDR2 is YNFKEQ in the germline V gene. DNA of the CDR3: TGTGCCAGCAGCCAACTCTCCCTCGATGAGCAGTTCTTC. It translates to CASSQLSLDEQFF.

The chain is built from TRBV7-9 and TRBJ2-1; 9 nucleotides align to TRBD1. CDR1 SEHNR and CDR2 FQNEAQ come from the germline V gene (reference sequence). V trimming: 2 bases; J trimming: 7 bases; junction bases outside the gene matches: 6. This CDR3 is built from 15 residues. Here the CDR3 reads CASSLTGGGFNEQFF. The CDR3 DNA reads TGTGCCAGCAGCTTAACAGGGGGCGGTTTTAATGAGCAGTTCTTC.

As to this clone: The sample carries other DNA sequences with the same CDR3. For the CDR3, the DNA is TGTGCCAGCAGCGTAGGACAGGGTGGATACAATGAGCAGTTCTTC. Translating it yields CASSVGQGGYNEQFF. V and J are TRBV9 and TRBJ2-1; 7 bases fit TRBD1. Germline lookup yields CDR1 SGDLS and CDR2 YYNGEE. The CDR3 spans 15 residues. V lost 0 bases to trimming and J lost 4 bases; unmatched junction nucleotides: 4. The full variable domain, in which reference TRBV9 and TRBJ2-1 provide the parts outside the CDR3, is DSGVTQTPKHLITATGQRVTLRCSPRSGDLSVYWYQQSLDQGLQFLIQYYNGEERAKGNILERFSAQQFPDLHSELNLSSLELGDSALYFCASSVGQGGYNEQFFGPGTRLTVL.

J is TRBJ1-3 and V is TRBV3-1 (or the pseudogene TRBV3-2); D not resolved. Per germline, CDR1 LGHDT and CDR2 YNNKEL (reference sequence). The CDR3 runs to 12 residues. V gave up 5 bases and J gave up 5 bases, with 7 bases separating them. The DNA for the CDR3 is TGTGCCAGCAGCTTTGGGCGAAACACCATATATTTT. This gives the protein CASSFGRNTIYF.

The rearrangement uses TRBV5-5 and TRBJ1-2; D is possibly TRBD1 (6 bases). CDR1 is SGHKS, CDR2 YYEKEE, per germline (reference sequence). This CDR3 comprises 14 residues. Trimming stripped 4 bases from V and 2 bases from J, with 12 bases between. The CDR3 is CASSTAGANYGYTF. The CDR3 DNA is TGTGCCAGCAGCACCGCGGGGGCAAACTATGGCTACACCTTC.

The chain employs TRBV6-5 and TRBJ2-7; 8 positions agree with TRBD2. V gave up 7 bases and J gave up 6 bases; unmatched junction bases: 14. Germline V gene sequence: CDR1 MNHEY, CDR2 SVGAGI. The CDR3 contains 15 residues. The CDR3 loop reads CASTSQRGTSGEQYF. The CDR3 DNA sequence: TGTGCCAGCACGTCCCAGCGGGGGACCTCGGGCGAGCAGTACTTC.

The DNA for the CDR3 is TGTGCCAGCAGTTACTCAAGCGGGGGGGCCCAAGAGACCCAGTACTTC. As protein: CASSYSSGGAQETQYF. This chain links TRBV6-5 with TRBJ2-5; 10 bases are a match to TRBD2. Germline trimming cut 0 bases from V and 1 base from J; bases unmatched to any gene: 2. The CDR3 covers 16 residues. Germline V gives CDR1 MNHEY, CDR2 SVGAGI.

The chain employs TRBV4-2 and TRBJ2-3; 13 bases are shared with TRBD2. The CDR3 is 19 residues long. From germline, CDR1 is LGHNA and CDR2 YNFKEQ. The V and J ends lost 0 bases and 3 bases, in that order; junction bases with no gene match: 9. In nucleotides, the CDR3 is TGTGCCAGCAGCCAAGATCTCACTAGCGGGGGGGCTCTGACAGATACGCAGTATTTT. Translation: CASSQDLTSGGALTDTQYF.

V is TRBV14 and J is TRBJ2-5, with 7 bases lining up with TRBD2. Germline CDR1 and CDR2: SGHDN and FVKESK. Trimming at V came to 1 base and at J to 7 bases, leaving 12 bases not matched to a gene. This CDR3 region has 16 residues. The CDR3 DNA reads TGTGCCAGCAGCCAAGCCGACGGGGGGTGGATGCGGACCCAGTACTTC. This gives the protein CASSQADGGWMRTQYF.

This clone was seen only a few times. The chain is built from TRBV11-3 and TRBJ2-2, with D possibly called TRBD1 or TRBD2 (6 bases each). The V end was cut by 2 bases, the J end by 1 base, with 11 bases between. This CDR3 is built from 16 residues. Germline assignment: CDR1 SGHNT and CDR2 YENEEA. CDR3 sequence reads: CASSLSGGLNTGELFF. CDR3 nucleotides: TGTGCCAGCAGCTTATCCGGGGGCCTGAACACCGGGGAGCTGTTTTTT.

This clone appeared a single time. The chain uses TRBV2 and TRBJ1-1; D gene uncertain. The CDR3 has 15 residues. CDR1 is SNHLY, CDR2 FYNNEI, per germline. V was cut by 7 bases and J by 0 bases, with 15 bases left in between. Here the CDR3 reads CASIPRGVLNTEAFF. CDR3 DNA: TGTGCCAGCATCCCACGTGGGGTATTGAACACTGAAGCTTTCTTT.

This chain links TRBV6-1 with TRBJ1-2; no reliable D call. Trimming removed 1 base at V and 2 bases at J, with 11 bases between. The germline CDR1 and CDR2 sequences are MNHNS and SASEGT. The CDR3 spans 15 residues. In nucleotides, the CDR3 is TGTGCCAGCAGTGAAGGACCGGGCTACAACTATGGCTACACCTTC. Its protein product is CASSEGPGYNYGYTF.

This CDR3 is CASSLRHEQYF. As DNA, the CDR3 is TGTGCCAGCAGCTTGCGGCACGAGCAGTACTTC. This sequence joins TRBV11-2 and TRBJ2-7; D unresolved. Trimming cost V 3 bases and J 5 bases, with 5 bases left between them. This CDR3 is built from 11 residues. From germline, CDR1 is SGHAT and CDR2 FQNNGV. The entire variable domain, with the rest obtained from reference TRBV11-2 and TRBJ2-7, is as follows: EAGVAQSPRYKIIEKRQSVAFWCNPISGHATLYWYQQILGQGPKLLIQFQNNGVVDDSQLPKDRFSAERLKGVDSTLKIQPAKLEDSAVYLCASSLRHEQYFGPGTRLTVT.

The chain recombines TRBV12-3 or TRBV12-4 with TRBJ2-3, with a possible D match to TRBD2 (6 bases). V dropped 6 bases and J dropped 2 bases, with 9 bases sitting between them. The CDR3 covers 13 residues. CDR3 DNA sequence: TGTGCCAGCAGCCGGGGGACCACAGATACGCAGTATTTT. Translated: CASSRGTTDTQYF.